The clone carrying this T cell receptor (beta chain) was detected ten times or more. Its specificity is unknown. The germline CDR1 and CDR2 sequences are ENHRY and SYGVKD. V was cut by 8 bases and J by 1 base, with 11 bases left in between. The CDR3 is 14 amino acids. The data belong to a study of T-cell reconstitution after alpha-beta-depleted transplantation in children. Regarding the study as a whole: Once a year had passed after transplant, T-cell counts and diversity came mostly from newly produced T cells. In some patients, recipient T cells and intrathymic progenitors surviving conditioning explained high day-60 diversity. Several hundred expanded graft clones reportedly were the source of alpha-beta T cells about two months after transplant.

Preparation of the TCRbeta library was carried out with unique molecular identifiers. MiXCR was run by TCRdb on the PCR reads, yielding one entry per CDR3 protein. Of under 250,000 distinct CDR3 sequences listed, more than 15% are singletons. The specimen was PBMCs, mostly from graft donor cells, collected 360 days after TCRalphabeta/CD19-depleted stem cell transplant. This sequence joins TRBV10-3 and TRBJ2-2; D may be TRBD1 (5 bases). The TCR comes from a male patient aged 2 to 10 who had a stem cell transplant for acute lymphoblastic leukemia, so the T cells may come from the graft donor. CDR3 DNA sequence: TGTGCCATCCGCCCCAGGGAGAACACCGGGGAGCTGTTTTTT. Its protein product is CAIRPRENTGELFF.